This TCR beta chain was captured by sequencing in a study of beta chain features in type 1 diabetes. Since all of the isolated RNA was reverse transcribed, expressed TCRB transcripts were what got sequenced. Some clones are missing from TCRdb's copy, which holds only in-frame ones; the method was immunoSEQ multiplex PCR. The sample comprises roughly 260,000 clones, roughly 20% of which are singletons, and around 0.028% rests with the top ten. Concerning this clone itself: Its matching antigen is unknown.

General observations from the study: TCRB CDR3 length was moderately but significantly reduced in all four CD4+ subsets of Type 1 diabetes patients.

Sequencing input: naive CD4+ T cells from blood. This clonotype was sampled from a woman in her thirties or forties with type 1 diabetes.

The CDR3 DNA is TGCGCCAGCAGCCAAGGGACAGTTAAACGGCCCCAGCATTTT. Encoded protein: CASSQGTVKRPQHF. The chain has TRBV4-3 and TRBJ1-5; maybe TRBD1 (6 bases). This CDR3 comprises 14 residues. Germline-derived CDR1 and CDR2 are LGHNA and YSLEER. Trimming took 1 base from V and 9 from J, leaving 13 bases between them.